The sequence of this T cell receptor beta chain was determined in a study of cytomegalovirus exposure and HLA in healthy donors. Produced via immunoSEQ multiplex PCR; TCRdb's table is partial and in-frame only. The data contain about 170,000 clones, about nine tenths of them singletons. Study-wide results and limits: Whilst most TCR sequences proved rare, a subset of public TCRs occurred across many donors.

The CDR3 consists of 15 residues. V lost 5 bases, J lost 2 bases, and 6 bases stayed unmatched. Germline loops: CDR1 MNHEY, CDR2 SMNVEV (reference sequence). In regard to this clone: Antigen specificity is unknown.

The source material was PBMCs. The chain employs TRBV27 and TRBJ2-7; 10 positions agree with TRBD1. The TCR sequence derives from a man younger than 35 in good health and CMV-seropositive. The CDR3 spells CASSAGTGDPYEQYF. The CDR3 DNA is TGTGCCAGCAGTGCGGGGACAGGGGATCCCTACGAGCAGTACTTC.